This TCR beta chain was recovered during a study of blood T cell repertoires in COVID-19. Germline values: CDR1 LGHDT, CDR2 YNNKEL (reference sequence). V shed 3 bases and J shed 0 bases, with 14 bases lying between them. CDR3 length: 16 amino acids. TCRdb's table, derived via immunoSEQ multiplex PCR, lists solely in-frame clones and lacks some. The sample contains about 80,000 clones, roughly 87% of which appear only once. This TCR was sampled from a man aged 80 or over with acute or convalescent COVID-19. The sequencing sample was made of peripheral blood. The rearrangement uses TRBV3-1 (or the pseudogene TRBV3-2) and TRBJ1-1; D is perhaps TRBD1 (6 bases). CDR3 nucleotide sequence: TGTGCCAGCAGCCAGCAGTTAGGACAGCTGAACACTGAAGCTTTCTTT. Translation: CASSQQLGQLNTEAFF.